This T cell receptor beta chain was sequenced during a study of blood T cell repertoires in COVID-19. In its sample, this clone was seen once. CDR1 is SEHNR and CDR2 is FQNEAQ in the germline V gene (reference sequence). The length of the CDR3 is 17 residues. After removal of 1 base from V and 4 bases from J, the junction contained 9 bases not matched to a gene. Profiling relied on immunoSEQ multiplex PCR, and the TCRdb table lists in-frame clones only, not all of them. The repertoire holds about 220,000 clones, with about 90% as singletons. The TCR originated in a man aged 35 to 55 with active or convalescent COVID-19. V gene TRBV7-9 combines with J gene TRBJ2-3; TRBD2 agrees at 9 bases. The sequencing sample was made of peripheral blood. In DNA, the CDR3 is TGTGCCAGCAGCTTAGTAATAGCGGGAGCGAAGTCAGATACGCAGTATTTT. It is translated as CASSLVIAGAKSDTQYF.